A single sample gave rise to the 32 T cell receptor beta chains below, sequenced in a study of T cell responses to AZD1222 COVID-19 vaccine (dated by TCRdb to 2020 to 2023). Library preparation employed the immunoSEQ multiplex PCR assay. Not all clones reach the TCRdb copy of this immuneACCESS table, which keeps in-frame sequences only. Checked studies attribute under half of the gap to unresolved V genes and leave the rest unexplained. Counted in this sample were some 150,000 clones; around 86% of them appeared once. The ten largest clones add up to about 4% of the sample. The time point label for this specimen denotes: baseline before first vaccination. Taken with the paper, the label for treatment or condition translates to: meningococcal conjugate vaccine given as trial control. The material sequenced was peripheral blood, taken on day 0 of MenACWY control vaccination. Receptor source: an adult in good health.

In DNA form, the CDR3 reads TGTGCCAGCAGTTTCGGGGGGGTCTACGAGCAGTACGTC. Its protein is CASSFGGVYEQYV. The chain recombines TRBV12-3 or TRBV12-4 with TRBJ2-7, with TRBD2 identical over 8 bases. Trimming took 3 bases from V and 3 from J; bases not matched to a gene: 1. The CDR3 is 13 amino acids.

This chain uses TRBV14 with TRBJ1-2; perhaps TRBD1 as D (6 bases). Germline CDR1 reads SGHDN; CDR2 reads FVKESK. The CDR3 covers 17 residues. Trimming cost V 4 bases and J 3 bases, with 21 bases left between them. The CDR3 loop reads CASSRTGTSRSDYGYTF. The DNA of the CDR3 is TGTGCCAGCAGCCGCACCGGGACAAGCCGCTCCGACTATGGCTACACCTTC.

The chain joins TRBV6-5 to TRBJ2-5, with a weak D call TRBD1 (6 bases). CDR1 is MNHEY, CDR2 SVGAGI, per germline. The ends were cut back, 1 base at V and 5 bases at J, with 11 bases in the middle. The CDR3 extends over 14 amino acids. CDR3 bases: TGTGCCAGCAGTTACTGGACAGAGAGTGAGACCCAGTACTTC. This codes for CASSYWTESETQYF.

V usage is TRBV18 and J usage is TRBJ1-1, with D tentatively TRBD1 (6 bases). The CDR3 is 16 residues long. Germline CDR1 reads KGHSH; CDR2 reads LQKENI. Deletions cut 1 base from V and 3 bases from J, with 15 bases between. CDR3 DNA sequence: TGTGCCAGCTCACCACAGGGGGTTGAGTGGGACACTGAAGCTTTCTTT. It specifies CASSPQGVEWDTEAFF. The entire variable domain, with the rest obtained from reference TRBV18 and TRBJ1-1, is as follows: NAGVMQNPRHLVRRRGQEARLRCSPMKGHSHVYWYRQLPEEGLKFMVYLQKENIIDESGMPKERFSAEFPKEGPSILRIQQVVRGDSAAYFCASSPQGVEWDTEAFFGQGTRLTVV.

The chain recombines TRBV19 with TRBJ1-1; D unresolved. The CDR3 extends over 12 amino acids. Trimming cost V 3 bases and J 6 bases, with 8 bases left between them. Germline-derived CDR1 and CDR2 are LNHDA and SQIVND (reference sequence). CDR3 residues: CASSIGLAEAFF. The DNA for the CDR3 is TGTGCCAGTAGTATCGGGCTAGCTGAAGCTTTCTTT.

The gene calls are TRBV10-2 and TRBJ1-1; 12 bases match TRBD1. The CDR3 contains 15 residues. In germline, CDR1 is WSHSY, CDR2 SAAADI. J gave up 4 bases and V 4 bases, and 4 bases lay outside the gene matches. CDR3 in amino acids: CASSGDRGLGTEAFF. The CDR3, as DNA: TGCGCCAGCAGTGGGGACAGGGGGCTCGGCACTGAAGCTTTCTTT.

This clone was seen a handful of times. V gene TRBV28 combines with J gene TRBJ1-1, with D unclear. The V end was cut by 8 bases, the J end by 4 bases, with 8 bases between. In germline, CDR1 is MDHEN, CDR2 SYDVKM. The CDR3 runs 11 residues. This CDR3 reads CASAEATEAFF. Written as DNA, the CDR3 is TGTGCCAGCGCCGAGGCCACTGAAGCTTTCTTT.

The chain recombines TRBV9 with TRBJ1-5; D unclear. The CDR3 length is 15 residues. The germline V gene has CDR1 SGDLS and CDR2 YYNGEE. Trimming stripped 0 bases from V and 2 bases from J, with 9 bases between. CDR3 loop: CASSVGTVGNQPQHF. As DNA, the CDR3 is TGTGCCAGCAGCGTAGGAACGGTTGGCAATCAGCCCCAGCATTTT.

The chain uses TRBV5-1 and TRBJ2-7; TRBD1 might be the D (5 bases). The CDR3 totals 12 residues. Germline CDR1 SGHRS, CDR2 YFSETQ. Between the trimmed V and J ends, which lost 4 bases and 4 bases, there was a span of 9 bases. The CDR3 bases are TGCGCCAGCAGCGAAGGGGCTTACGAGCAGTACTTC. Translation: CASSEGAYEQYF.

The V and J genes are TRBV3-1 (or the pseudogene TRBV3-2) and TRBJ1-6; D is undetermined. CDR3 length: 14 residues. The V gene's germline CDR1 is LGHDT and CDR2 YNNKEL (reference sequence). With 6 bases removed from V and 9 bases from J, the gap between germline ends came to 15 bases. CDR3 amino acids: CASSYASSGSPLHF. The CDR3 bases are TGTGCCAGCAGTTACGCCTCGAGCGGTTCACCCCTCCACTTT.

The chain recombines TRBV6-1 with TRBJ2-7; 7 bases match TRBD1. Trimming at V came to 1 base and at J to 5 bases, leaving 14 bases not matched to a gene. CDR3 length: 17 amino acids. The germline CDR1 and CDR2 sequences are MNHNS and SASEGT. CDR3 nucleotides: TGTGCCAGCAGTGAAGTTCTTTCCGGGACAGCATGGAACGAGCAGTACTTC. Its protein product is CASSEVLSGTAWNEQYF.

This rearrangement joins TRBV18 to TRBJ2-5; the D is unclear. The CDR3 consists of 13 residues. Germline V CDR1 and CDR2: KGHSH, LQKENI. Trimming took off 3 bases at V and 7 bases at J, with 12 bases between the two ends. The CDR3 bases are TGTGCCAGCTCACCCGATGGCTGGGGGACCCAGTACTTC. It is translated as CASSPDGWGTQYF. Variable domain in full (rest from reference TRBV18 and TRBJ2-5): NAGVMQNPRHLVRRRGQEARLRCSPMKGHSHVYWYRQLPEEGLKFMVYLQKENIIDESGMPKERFSAEFPKEGPSILRIQQVVRGDSAAYFCASSPDGWGTQYFGPGTRLLVL.

This clone appeared a few times. This chain joins TRBV28 and TRBJ2-6; D not certain. The V gene's germline CDR1 is MDHEN and CDR2 SYDVKM. V lost 8 bases to trimming and J lost 2 bases, with 7 bases between them. This CDR3 has 13 amino acids. The CDR3, as DNA: TGTGCCAGCTTCCGGCCTGGGGCCAACGTCCTGACTTTC. As protein: CASFRPGANVLTF.

The chain combines TRBV18 with TRBJ1-3, with no clear D. CDR3 length: 14 amino acids. V lost 3 bases and J lost 0, with 6 bases in between. Germline values: CDR1 KGHSH, CDR2 LQKENI. Here the CDR3 DNA reads TGTGCCAGCTCACCGTTCTCCTCTGGAAACACCATATATTTT. Translation gives CASSPFSSGNTIYF.

The chain joins TRBV25-1 to TRBJ2-4; tentatively, D is TRBD1 (5 bases). Per germline, CDR1 MGHDK and CDR2 SYGVNS. The CDR3 consists of 15 residues. Trimming pared 1 base from V and 6 bases from J, leaving 13 bases between. CDR3 sequence reads: CASSESIAGRNIQYF. As DNA, the CDR3 is TGTGCCAGCAGTGAATCGATCGCAGGGCGAAACATTCAGTACTTC.

The J gene is TRBJ2-3, the V gene TRBV5-1; 9 bases are shared with TRBD1. After removal of 4 bases from V and 1 base from J, the junction contained 4 bases not matched to a gene. Germline V gene data show CDR1 as SGHRS and CDR2 as YFSETQ. The CDR3 has 15 residues. This chain's CDR3 is CASSRTGGRTDTQYF. CDR3 DNA sequence: TGCGCCAGCAGCCGTACAGGGGGCCGCACAGATACGCAGTATTTT.

The chain has TRBV14 and TRBJ2-1; D perhaps matches TRBD2 (6 bases). Germline CDR1 and CDR2: SGHDN and FVKESK. The CDR3 loop spans 17 amino acids. V was shortened by 2 bases and J by 0 bases, with 14 bases between the two germline ends. The CDR3, as DNA: TGTGCCAGCAGCCAAAGTAGGGAGACTAGCTCCTACAATGAGCAGTTCTTC. As protein: CASSQSRETSSYNEQFF.

By sample fraction, this clone is medium-sized. The V call is TRBV19, the J call TRBJ2-6, with 7 nucleotides matching TRBD2. The CDR3 is 15 residues long. The V segment lost 3 bases and the J segment 3 bases; nucleotides outside the gene matches: 2. CDR1 is LNHDA and CDR2 is SQIVND in the germline V gene (reference sequence). CDR3 protein: CASSMRGSGANVLTF. Here the CDR3 DNA reads TGTGCCAGTAGTATGCGGGGGAGTGGGGCCAACGTCCTGACTTTC.

This clone has more than one count but fewer than ten. The chain links TRBV7-8 to TRBJ1-2, with D possibly matching TRBD1 (6 bases). The germline gives CDR1 SGHVS, CDR2 FQNEAQ. This CDR3 has 17 residues. Trimming stripped 5 bases from V and 2 bases from J, with 21 bases between. Here the CDR3 DNA reads TGTGCCAGCAGCCCCTCTAGAGGAGCGACAGGAAACTATGGCTACACCTTC. Translating gives CASSPSRGATGNYGYTF.

The CDR3 DNA is TGTGCCAGCAGCCTGAAAATATCCACTGAAGCTTTCTTT. Amino acid sequence: CASSLKISTEAFF. V and J are TRBV7-8 and TRBJ1-1; D not certain. Germline-derived CDR1 and CDR2 are SGHVS and FQNEAQ. V shed 5 bases and J shed 4 bases, with 11 bases lying between them. The CDR3 has 13 amino acids.

This rearrangement joins TRBV7-6 to TRBJ2-5; a weak D match, TRBD2 (6 bases). This CDR3 is 14 amino acids long. Germline lookup yields CDR1 SGHVS and CDR2 FNYEAQ. Trimming shortened V by 2 bases and J by 3 bases, and 10 bases separated the two germline ends. CDR3 residues: CASSLTGGKETQYF. DNA of the CDR3: TGTGCCAGCAGCTTAACCGGGGGTAAAGAGACCCAGTACTTC.

Concerning this clone itself: At one end, the junction sequence differs from germline, possibly due to a read error. The V and J genes are TRBV25-1 and TRBJ2-1; TRBD2 matches at 7 bases. The length of the CDR3 is 16 residues. CDR1 and CDR2 from the germline V gene are MGHDK and SYGVNS. The CDR3 DNA is TGTGCCAGCAGTGGATCCGGGACTAAGATCTACAATGGGCAGTTCTTC. Residues: CASSGSGTKIYNGQFF.

The chain is built from TRBV20-1 and TRBJ1-2; D ambiguous. CDR1 and CDR2 from the germline V gene are DFQATT and SNEGSKA (reference sequence). Deletions cut 3 bases from V and 2 bases from J, with 7 bases between. The CDR3 totals 12 residues. As DNA, the CDR3 is TGCAGTGCTAGTCGCAAAAACTATGGCTACACCTTC. Protein product: CSASRKNYGYTF.

V usage is TRBV5-6 and J usage is TRBJ1-1; TRBD1 matches at 7 bases. The germline V gene has CDR1 SGHDT and CDR2 YYEEEE. The junction had 12 bases not matched to a gene; V was cut back by 4 bases and J by 6 bases. The CDR3 totals 15 residues. CDR3 residues: CASSMTGTALAEAFF. The CDR3 DNA is TGTGCCAGCAGCATGACCGGGACAGCCTTAGCTGAAGCTTTCTTT.

The chain has TRBV3-1 (or the pseudogene TRBV3-2) and TRBJ1-1; the D is unclear. Germline loops: CDR1 LGHDT, CDR2 YNNKEL (reference sequence). The germline V and J ends were trimmed by 1 base and 10 bases, with 13 bases remaining between them. The CDR3 is made up of 13 amino acids. The CDR3 DNA is TGTGCCAGCAGCCAAGTAGGTGTCAGAACAGCTTTCTTT. Encoded protein: CASSQVGVRTAFF.

The chain couples TRBV10-3 to TRBJ1-2; D remains unclear. Trimming removed 3 bases from V and 1 base from J, with 6 bases in between. Germline CDR1 reads ENHRY; CDR2 reads SYGVKD. The CDR3 loop spans 13 amino acids. CDR3 DNA: TGTGCCATCAGTGACGCGGATAACTATGGCTACACCTTC. This codes for CAISDADNYGYTF.

This chain joins TRBV4-1 and TRBJ1-5; 11 nucleotides agree with TRBD1. V was pared by 2 bases and J by 9 bases, with 9 bases of the junction left unmatched. The CDR3 is 16 amino acids. Germline CDR1 reads MGHRA; CDR2 reads YSYEKL. This CDR3 is CASSQSGGQGVMPQHF. In nucleotides, the CDR3 is TGCGCCAGCAGCCAATCCGGGGGACAGGGGGTGATGCCCCAGCATTTT.

This chain uses TRBV7-9 with TRBJ1-2, with a tentative D call TRBD1 (6 bases). The CDR3 contains 12 residues. Germline CDR1 and CDR2: SEHNR and FQNEAQ (reference sequence). The V gene lost 1 base and the J gene lost 13 bases, with 13 bases spanning the gap. The CDR3 sequence: CASSLEGLDSTF. Here the CDR3 DNA reads TGTGCCAGCAGCTTAGAGGGGTTGGACAGCACCTTC. The full variable domain, with the rest looked up from reference TRBV7-9 and TRBJ1-2, is DTGVSQNPRHKITKRGQNVTFRCDPISEHNRLYWYRQTLGQGPEFLTYFQNEAQLEKSRLLSDRFSAERPKGSFSTLEIQRTEQGDSAMYLCASSLEGLDSTFGSGTRLTVV.

V gene TRBV28 combines with J gene TRBJ1-3, with 9 bases matching TRBD1. Germline V gene sequence: CDR1 MDHEN, CDR2 SYDVKM. V was pared by 7 bases and J by 2 bases, with 6 bases of the junction left unmatched. The CDR3 runs to 15 residues. In DNA form, the CDR3 reads TGTGCCAGCAACCCACAGGGGGCTCCTGGAAACACCATATATTTT. This sequence encodes CASNPQGAPGNTIYF.

The V gene is TRBV9, the J gene TRBJ2-1, with 7 bases aligning to TRBD1. Germline V gene lookup returns CDR1 SGDLS and CDR2 YYNGEE. The CDR3 length is 13 residues. The V segment lost 3 bases and the J segment 5 bases; nucleotides outside the gene matches: 2. CDR3 DNA sequence: TGTGCCAGCAGCGGAGGACAGGACAATGAGCAGTTCTTC. Protein: CASSGGQDNEQFF.

This chain uses TRBV7-2 with TRBJ1-5, with 7 bases identical to TRBD1. The CDR3 is made up of 16 amino acids. V gave up 2 bases and J gave up 5 bases; unmatched junction bases: 9. From germline, CDR1 is SGHTA and CDR2 FQGNSA. The CDR3: CASSLNGQGGYQPQHF. In DNA form, the CDR3 reads TGTGCCAGCAGCTTAAATGGGCAGGGGGGTTATCAGCCCCAGCATTTT.

The gene calls are TRBV28 and TRBJ2-5; TRBD2 might be the D (5 bases). Trimming shortened V by 3 bases and J by 2 bases, and 13 bases separated the two germline ends. The CDR3 spans 15 residues. Looked up from germline, CDR1 is MDHEN and CDR2 is SYDVKM. CDR3 loop: CASSFSSSGQETQYF. The DNA of the CDR3 is TGTGCCAGCAGTTTCTCCTCCTCGGGGCAAGAGACCCAGTACTTC. Supplemented by reference TRBV28 and TRBJ2-5, the full variable domain reads DVKVTQSSRYLVKRTGEKVFLECVQDMDHENMFWYRQDPGLGLRLIYFSYDVKMKEKGDIPEGYSVSREKKERFSLILESASTNQTSMYLCASSFSSSGQETQYFGPGTRLLVL.